The source of this TCR beta chain is a study of T cells after posttransplantation cyclophosphamide. Study-level points and caveats: Later blood repertoires were often dominated by clones from the donor CD8+ memory compartment. Skin or GI-infiltrating T cells shared few TRB sequences with blood. Recipient CMV seropositivity and CMV reactivation strongly tracked TRB clonality.

On the day of bone marrow donation, the related graft donor provided peripheral blood. This clone occurred many times. The antigen remains unidentified. This CDR3 is built from 15 residues. V was shortened by 5 bases and J by 2 bases, with 16 bases between the two germline ends. Germline V gives CDR1 LNHDA, CDR2 SQIVND (reference sequence). This table comes from immunoSEQ multiplex PCR, and its TCRdb copy is limited to in-frame clones, with some not included. The sample shows tens of thousands of clones, no singletons; the ten largest hold about 2.9%. This rearrangement joins TRBV19 to TRBJ2-7; D possibly corresponds to TRBD1 (5 bases). This TCR derives from a woman in her sixties or seventies in good health, CMV-negative, and a related stem cell transplant donor. The sample was PBMCs. The CDR3 region is CASSPQGERPYEQYF. The DNA of the CDR3 is TGTGCCAGTAGTCCCCAGGGTGAGAGACCCTACGAGCAGTACTTC. Full variable domain (remainder filled in from reference TRBV19 and TRBJ2-7): DGGITQSPKYLFRKEGQNVTLSCEQNLNHDAMYWYRQDPGQGLRLIYYSQIVNDFQKGDIAEGYSVSREKKESFPLTVTSAQKNPTAFYLCASSPQGERPYEQYFGPGTRLTVT.